The subject of this entry is one TCR beta chain. Its antigen is unidentified. Germline CDR1 reads SGHTA; CDR2 reads FQGTGA. V was shortened by 2 bases and J by 9 bases, with 20 bases between the two germline ends. This CDR3 has 16 amino acids. The sorted Tregs were CD4+CD25+CD127-/low cells. Study-wide results and caveats: The larger-cohort validation was restricted to a single TCR beta V-J rearrangement rather than whole repertoires. Tumor memory CD4+ T cell TCR gene usage was found to cluster with blood and lymph node memory CD4+ cells and with lymph node naive CD4+ cells.

Full-length variable regions came from constant-region reverse primers plus semi-nested Nested Universal Primer A PCR. TCRdb passed the 5' RACE reads through MiXCR, listing each CDR3 protein once. The top ten clones hold about 3.2% of a sample with more than 8,000 distinct CDR3 sequences, roughly 27% of them seen once. V and J are TRBV7-3 and TRBJ2-1, with no clear D. The material sequenced was Tregs sorted from blood. The receptor was derived from a female donor with breast cancer. The CDR3 loop reads CASSLSLGGSRGEQFF. The CDR3 DNA follows: TGTGCCAGCAGCTTATCCCTCGGCGGAAGCCGCGGTGAGCAGTTCTTC.